Included here is one T cell receptor beta chain sequence, with context. Sequencing used immunoSEQ multiplex PCR; TCRdb keeps in-frame clones, though not all of them. The sample lists 200,000 or so clones, 80% to 90% occurring once. These data originate in a study of blood T cell repertoires in COVID-19. Germline lookup yields CDR1 MGHRA and CDR2 YSYEKL. Trimming left V 5 bases short and J 6 bases short, with 14 bases between. This CDR3 is built from 13 residues. Patients in Seattle were enrolled during active infection, then followed longitudinally. The sample was peripheral blood. The genes are TRBV4-1 and TRBJ2-7; D unresolved. The TCR sequence derives from a man younger than 45 with COVID-19, enrolled during active disease. The CDR3 protein is CASSYLEPSEQYF. For the CDR3, the DNA is TGCGCCAGCAGCTACCTAGAGCCGTCCGAGCAGTACTTC.